A single T cell receptor beta chain is shown here with its context. PCR primers comprised 60 Vbeta and 13 Jbeta primers. TCRdb's copy holds only in-frame clones and misses some; the assay was immunoSEQ multiplex PCR. The repertoire consists of 99,000 or so clones, with around three quarters occurring once and the leading ten covering over 2.5%. Trimming took 1 base from V and 2 from J, leaving 11 bases between them. Germline V gene sequence: CDR1 SEHNR, CDR2 FQNEAQ (reference sequence). This CDR3 is 15 amino acids long. This specimen belongs to a study of cytomegalovirus exposure and HLA in healthy donors.

V and J are TRBV7-9 and TRBJ1-1; D unresolved. The sequencing input was PBMCs. This clonotype originated in a male donor in good health and CMV-seropositive. Written as DNA, the CDR3 is TGTGCCAGCAGCTTAGGTTTTGGAGGCAACACTGAAGCTTTCTTT. It specifies CASSLGFGGNTEAFF.